This T cell receptor (beta chain) was observed in a study of blood T cell repertoires in COVID-19. Whole-study context: Sample material is recorded as cDNA or gDNA derived from T cells, B-cell-depleted T cells, or PBMCs.

Per the original methods: Amplification of reference gene primers provided the estimated nucleated cell counts. The method was immunoSEQ multiplex PCR; TCRdb's version includes in-frame clones alone and lacks a portion of them. V and J calls and clone size are as listed in that table; D and trimming were resolved from the DNA. The sample yields about 200,000 clones, roughly 84% seen once. Per the germline V gene, CDR1 is SEHNR and CDR2 is FQNEAQ (reference sequence). The CDR3 runs to 17 residues. The V gene end was trimmed by 1 base and the J gene end by 4 bases; junction bases not matched to a gene: 9.

The TCR comes from a human donor in a cohort sampled during active COVID-19. V and J are TRBV7-9 and TRBJ1-2, with 10 bases identical to TRBD1. Sequencing used peripheral blood. CDR3 nucleotide sequence: TGTGCCAGCAGCTTAGGCGGGACAGGGGAGGCGGGCTATGGCTACACCTTC. This translates into CASSLGGTGEAGYGYTF.